This TCR beta chain stems from a study of T cells in Graves' hyperthyroidism and ophthalmopathy. The sample holds many counts of this clonotype. Its antigen is as yet unknown. Findings and caveats of the study: Median prediction lead before ophthalmopathy onset was roughly 6 months with the model. Blood shared most expanded thyroid clonotypes above 0.001.

Enrolled ophthalmopathy patients presented with a Clinical Activity Score of at least 3, a NOSPECS grade of at least 4, and disease duration under 3 months. The study based diagnoses on clinical symptoms, serum thyroxine and TRAb, thyroid ultrasound and orbital computed tomography. The length of the CDR3 is 14 residues. The germline V gene encodes CDR1 SGHNT and CDR2 YENEEA. The V segment lost 5 bases and the J segment 0 bases; nucleotides outside the gene matches: 2. What was amplified from RNA transcripts were TCR beta CDR3 regions. HTBI primers were used for first-round RT-PCR of the TCR CDR3. A single record per CDR3 protein comes from TCRdb applying MiXCR to the multiplex PCR reads. Altogether some 370,000 distinct CDR3 sequences are present, more than 13% being singletons, with the ten largest covering approximately 29%.

This TCR came from a man in his forties or fifties with Graves' ophthalmopathy. The specimen sequenced was blood. This chain uses TRBV11-3 with TRBJ1-1; TRBD1 aligns across 8 bases. This CDR3 is CASSRDRMNTEAFF. DNA for the CDR3: TGTGCCAGCAGCAGGGACAGGATGAACACTGAAGCTTTCTTT. The complete variable domain, with remaining parts taken from reference TRBV11-3 and TRBJ1-1, reads EAGVVQSPRYKIIEKKQPVAFWCNPISGHNTLYWYLQNLGQGPELLIRYENEEAVDDSQLPKDRFSAERLKGVDSTLKIQPAELGDSAVYLCASSRDRMNTEAFFGQGTRLTVV.